This T cell receptor beta chain is drawn from a study of blood T cell repertoires in COVID-19. This CDR3 has 14 residues. Germline CDR1 is SGHTA and CDR2 is FQGNSA. V gave up 5 bases and J gave up 3 bases; unmatched junction bases: 5. Only in-frame clones appear in the TCRdb table, and some are missing; sequencing was by immunoSEQ multiplex PCR. The data contain 210,000 or so clones, 80% to 90% of them singletons. The chain combines TRBV7-2 with TRBJ2-5; 8 nucleotides agree with TRBD2. The sequencing input was peripheral blood. The TCR sequence derives from a man over 45 with active or convalescent COVID-19. The CDR3 protein is CASSPGGTKETQYF. Here the CDR3 DNA reads TGTGCCAGCAGCCCGGGAGGGACAAAAGAGACCCAGTACTTC.